These T cell receptor beta chains were read from a single sample in a study of shared clonotypes between healthy human individuals. Here immunoSEQ multiplex PCR was the method, and the copy in TCRdb shows in-frame clones only, minus some. The data show some 2,100,000 clones, with about 94% seen just once and less than 0.15% held by the top ten. Sequencing was done on a sample of naive CD4+ T cells sorted from blood. The receptors shown here come from a man aged 18-30 years in good health. Both conserved end residues are part of each CDR3. Each record gives: CDR3 protein, CDR3 DNA, J gene, D gene, V gene. The D gene is left open where the match is weak.

CDR3 protein: CASSLWDRDLTEAFF; CDR3 DNA: TGCGCCAGCAGCTTGTGGGACAGGGACCTCACTGAAGCTTTCTTT; J gene: TRBJ1-1; D gene: TRBD1; V gene: TRBV5-1
CDR3 protein: CASRDRDGNTIYF; CDR3 DNA: TGCGCCAGCAGGGACAGGGATGGAAACACCATATATTTT; J gene: TRBJ1-3; D gene: TRBD1; V gene: TRBV5-1
CDR3 protein: CASPRLAGVQETQYF; CDR3 DNA: TGCGCCAGCCCCCGACTAGCGGGGGTGCAAGAGACCCAGTACTTC; J gene: TRBJ2-5; D gene: TRBD2; V gene: TRBV5-1
CDR3 protein: CAFSSGSNSPLHF; CDR3 DNA: TGTGCCTTTTCGTCAGGGAGCAATTCACCCCTCCACTTT; J gene: TRBJ1-6; D gene: NA; V gene: TRBV30
CDR3 protein: CASSWLGYSYEQYF; CDR3 DNA: TGTGCCTCCAGTTGGTTGGGGTACTCCTACGAGCAGTACTTC; J gene: TRBJ2-7; D gene: NA; V gene: TRBV2
CDR3 protein: CASSEMDNTEAFF; CDR3 DNA: TGTGCCAGCAGCGAAATGGACAACACTGAAGCTTTCTTT; J gene: TRBJ1-1; D gene: NA; V gene: TRBV5-4
CDR3 protein: CASSLDGQPDGNKETQYF; CDR3 DNA: TGCGCCAGCAGCTTGGACGGACAGCCCGACGGGAACAAGGAGACCCAGTACTTC; J gene: TRBJ2-5; D gene: NA; V gene: TRBV5-1
CDR3 protein: CASSPGLVYNEQFF; CDR3 DNA: TGCGCCAGCAGCCCCGGACTAGTTTACAATGAGCAGTTCTTC; J gene: TRBJ2-1; D gene: TRBD2; V gene: TRBV5-1
CDR3 protein: CASSLRGQADIRRSAPLHF; CDR3 DNA: TGTGCCAGCAGCTTACGGGGCCAGGCAGATATTCGGCGGAGTGCACCCCTCCACTTT; J gene: TRBJ1-6; D gene: NA; V gene: TRBV5-4
CDR3 protein: CASSDPGLQETQYF; CDR3 DNA: TGTGCCAGCAGTGACCCGGGCCTACAAGAGACCCAGTACTTC; J gene: TRBJ2-5; D gene: NA; V gene: TRBV25-1